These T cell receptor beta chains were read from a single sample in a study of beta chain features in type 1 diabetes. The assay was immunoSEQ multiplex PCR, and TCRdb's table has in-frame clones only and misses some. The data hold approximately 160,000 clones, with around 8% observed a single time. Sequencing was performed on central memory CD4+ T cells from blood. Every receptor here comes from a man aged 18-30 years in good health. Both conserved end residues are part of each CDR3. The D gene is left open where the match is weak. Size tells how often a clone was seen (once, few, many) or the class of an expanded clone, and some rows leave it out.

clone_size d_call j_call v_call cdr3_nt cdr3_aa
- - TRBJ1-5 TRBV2 TGTGCCAGCAGGGACAGAAGCAATCAGCCCCAGCATTTT CASRDRSNQPQHF
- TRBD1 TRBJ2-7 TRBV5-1 TGCGCCAGCAGTTTCGGACAGGGTCACTACGAGCAGTACTTC CASSFGQGHYEQYF
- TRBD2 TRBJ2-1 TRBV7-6 TGTGCCAGCAGCCCTAGCGGGGGGGAGCACAATGAGCAGTTCTTC CASSPSGGEHNEQFF
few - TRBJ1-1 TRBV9 TGTGCCAGCAGCGTAGGACAAACGGCTGAAGCTTTCTTT CASSVGQTAEAFF
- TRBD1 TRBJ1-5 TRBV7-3 TGTGCCAGCAGCCCCATGGGTCTAGGACAGGGAGGCAATCAGCCCCAGCATTTT CASSPMGLGQGGNQPQHF
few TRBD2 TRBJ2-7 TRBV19 TGTGCCAGTAGTATGTCATTAGCGGGAGTCGAGCAGTACTTC CASSMSLAGVEQYF
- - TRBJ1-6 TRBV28 TGTGCCAGCAGTCCCCACCAAGGGGCAAGTCATTCACCCCTCCACTTT CASSPHQGASHSPLHF
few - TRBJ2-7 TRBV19 TGTGCCAGTAGTACCCTTCTGGGGGGAGGAAGGACCTACGAGCAGTACTTC CASSTLLGGGRTYEQYF
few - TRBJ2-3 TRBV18 TGTGCCAGCTCACCACAGCCCAAAGATACGCAGTATTTT CASSPQPKDTQYF
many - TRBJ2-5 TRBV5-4 TGTGCCAGCAGTAACAGGGGAGGAGAGACCCAGTACTTC CASSNRGGETQYF
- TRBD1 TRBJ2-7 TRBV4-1 TGCGCCAGCAGCCAGATAACCCGGACAGGGGCCTACGAGCAGTACTTC CASSQITRTGAYEQYF
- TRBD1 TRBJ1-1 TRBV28 TGTGCCAGCAGTCGGGACAGCCCTGAAGCTTTCTTT CASSRDSPEAFF
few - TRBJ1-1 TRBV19 TGTGCCACCTCGGACCGCCATGGGAGTAACTCTGAAGCTTTCTTT CATSDRHGSNSEAFF
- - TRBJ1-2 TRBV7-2 TGTGCCAGCACCATGGGGCAGATTCTCTCCCACTATGGCTACACCTTC CASTMGQILSHYGYTF
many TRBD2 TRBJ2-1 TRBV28 TGTGCCAGCAGTTTAGCGGCGGGAGGGCCTTTAGATGAGCAGTTCTTC CASSLAAGGPLDEQFF
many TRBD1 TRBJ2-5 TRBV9 TGTGCCAGCAGCACCCGGACAGGTTCAGAGACCCAGTACTTC CASSTRTGSETQYF
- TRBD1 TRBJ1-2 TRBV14 TGTGCCAGCAGCCGAGACAGGGACTATGGCTACACCTTC CASSRDRDYGYTF
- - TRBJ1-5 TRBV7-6 TGTGCCAGCAGCTCGCAACAAGAACAGCCCCAGCATTTT CASSSQQEQPQHF
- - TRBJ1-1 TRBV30 TGTGCCTGGAGTGGGGGGGACGGCCTTGAAGCTTTCTTT CAWSGGDGLEAFF
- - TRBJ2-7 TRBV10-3 TGTGCCAGCCTCGGGAACAGCCGGCTCGAGCAGTACTTC CASLGNSRLEQYF
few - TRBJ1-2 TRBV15 TGTGCCACCAGCAGAGATGCAGGGTGGGGAGGCTACACCTTC CATSRDAGWGGYTF
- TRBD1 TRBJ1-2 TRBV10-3 TGTGCCATCAGTGAGTCGACAGGGCTCGGCTATGGCTACACCTTC CAISESTGLGYGYTF
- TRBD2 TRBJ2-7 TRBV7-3 TGTGCCAGCAGCCCCCACGTGGAGCGGGGGAACGAGCAGTACTTC CASSPHVERGNEQYF
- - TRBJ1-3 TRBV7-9 TGTGCCAGCAGCAAGCCAGGGTCTGGAAACACCATATATTTT CASSKPGSGNTIYF
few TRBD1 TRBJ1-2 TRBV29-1 TGCAGCGTTGCCCTACAGGGGGATAACTATGGCTACACCTTC CSVALQGDNYGYTF
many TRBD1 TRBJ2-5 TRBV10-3 TGTGCCATCAGTGAGCTGGTCGGACAGGGGGAGACCCAGTACTTC CAISELVGQGETQYF
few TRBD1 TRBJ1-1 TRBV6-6 TGTGCCAGCAGTTCCTATGACAGGGGAGACACTGAAGCTTTCTTT CASSSYDRGDTEAFF
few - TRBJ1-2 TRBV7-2 TGTGCCAGCAGCTTGCAACGCTACAGGGAGTATGGCTACACCTTC CASSLQRYREYGYTF
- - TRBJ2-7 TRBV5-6 TGTGCCAGCAGTTCAAAATGGTCCAGTGATGACTACGAGCAGTACTTC CASSSKWSSDDYEQYF
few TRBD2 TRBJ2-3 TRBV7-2 TGTGCCAGCAGCTTAGGGAGCGGGGGGGCAAAGGTGGATACGCAGTATTTT CASSLGSGGAKVDTQYF
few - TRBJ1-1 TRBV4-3 TGCGCCAGCAGCCAAGCATGGGGGCCGGACACTGAAGCTTTCTTT CASSQAWGPDTEAFF
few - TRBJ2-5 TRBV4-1 TGCGCCAGCAGCCAAGATGACAGAGGAGAGACCCAGTACTTC CASSQDDRGETQYF
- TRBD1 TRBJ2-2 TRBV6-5 TGTGCCAGCAGTCAAACAGGGGTTGGCACCGGGGAGCTGTTTTTT CASSQTGVGTGELFF
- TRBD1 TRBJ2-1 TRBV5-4 TGTGCCAGCAGCCGCCGGGACAGGGTCTCCGTGGAGCAGTTCTTC CASSRRDRVSVEQFF
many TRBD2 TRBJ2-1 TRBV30 TGTGCCTGGAGTCCCAACGGGGGAGGGAATGAGCAGTTCTTC CAWSPNGGGNEQFF
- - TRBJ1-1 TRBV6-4 TGTGCCAGCAGTGACGGGGGGTCGGGGACGGAAGCTTTCTTT CASSDGGSGTEAFF
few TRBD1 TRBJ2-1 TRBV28 TGTGCCAGCAGTTCCCCTGCGACAGGGCTCCATGAGCAGTTCTTC CASSSPATGLHEQFF
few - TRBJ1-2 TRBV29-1 TGCAGCGTTGAACAGTATGGCTACACCTTC CSVEQYGYTF
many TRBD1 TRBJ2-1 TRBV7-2 TGTGCCAGCAGCAACCGGGCGGGACAGGCCGGAATGAATGAGCAGTTCTTC CASSNRAGQAGMNEQFF
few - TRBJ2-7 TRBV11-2 TGTGCCAGCAGCTTAAACAGGGTGAGGTACGAGCAGTACTTC CASSLNRVRYEQYF
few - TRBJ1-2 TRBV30 TGTGCCTGGAGTGTCACAGCCTACTATGGCTACACCTTC CAWSVTAYYGYTF